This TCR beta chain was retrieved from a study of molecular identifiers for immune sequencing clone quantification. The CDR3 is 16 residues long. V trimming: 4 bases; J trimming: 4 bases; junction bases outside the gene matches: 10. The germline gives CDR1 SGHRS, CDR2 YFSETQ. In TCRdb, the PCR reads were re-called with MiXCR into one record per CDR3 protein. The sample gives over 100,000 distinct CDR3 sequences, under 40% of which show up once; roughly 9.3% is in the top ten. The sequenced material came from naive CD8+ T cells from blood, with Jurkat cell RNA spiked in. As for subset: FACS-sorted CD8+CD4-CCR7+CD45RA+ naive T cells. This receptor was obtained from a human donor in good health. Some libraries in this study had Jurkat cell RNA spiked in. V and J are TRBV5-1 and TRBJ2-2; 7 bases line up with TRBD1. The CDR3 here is CASSTGDRMGTGELFF. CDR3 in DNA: TGCGCCAGCAGCACAGGGGACAGAATGGGCACCGGGGAGCTGTTTTTT. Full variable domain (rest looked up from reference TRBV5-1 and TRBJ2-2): KAGVTQTPRYLIKTRGQQVTLSCSPISGHRSVSWYQQTPGQGLQFLFEYFSETQRNKGNFPGRFSGRQFSNSRSEMNVSTLELGDSALYLCASSTGDRMGTGELFFGEGSRLTVL.